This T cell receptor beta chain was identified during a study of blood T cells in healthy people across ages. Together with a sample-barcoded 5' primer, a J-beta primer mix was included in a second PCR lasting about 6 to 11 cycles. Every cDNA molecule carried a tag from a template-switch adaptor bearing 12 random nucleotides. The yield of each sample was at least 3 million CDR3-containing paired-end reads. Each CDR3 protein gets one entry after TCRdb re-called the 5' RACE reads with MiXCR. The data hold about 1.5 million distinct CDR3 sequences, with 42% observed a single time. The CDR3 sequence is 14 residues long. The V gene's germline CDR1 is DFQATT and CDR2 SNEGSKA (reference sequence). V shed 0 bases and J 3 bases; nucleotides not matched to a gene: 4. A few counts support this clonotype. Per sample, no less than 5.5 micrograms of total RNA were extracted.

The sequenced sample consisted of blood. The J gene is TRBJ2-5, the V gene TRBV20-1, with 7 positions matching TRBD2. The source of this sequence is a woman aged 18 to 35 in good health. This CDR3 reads CSARDASGKETQYF. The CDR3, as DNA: TGCAGTGCTAGAGATGCTAGCGGTAAAGAGACCCAGTACTTC.